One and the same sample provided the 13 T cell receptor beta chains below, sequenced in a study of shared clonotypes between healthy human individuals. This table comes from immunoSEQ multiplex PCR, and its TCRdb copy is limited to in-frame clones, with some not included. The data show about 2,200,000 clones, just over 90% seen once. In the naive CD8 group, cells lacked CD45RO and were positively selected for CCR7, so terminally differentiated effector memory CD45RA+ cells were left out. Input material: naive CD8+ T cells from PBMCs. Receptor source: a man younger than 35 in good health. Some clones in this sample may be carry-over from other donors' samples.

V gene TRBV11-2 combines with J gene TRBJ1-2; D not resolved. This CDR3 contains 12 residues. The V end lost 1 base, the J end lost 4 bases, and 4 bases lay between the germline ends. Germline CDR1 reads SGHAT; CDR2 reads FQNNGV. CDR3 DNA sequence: TGTGCCAGCAGCTTAGCTGCCTATGGCTACACCTTC. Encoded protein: CASSLAAYGYTF.

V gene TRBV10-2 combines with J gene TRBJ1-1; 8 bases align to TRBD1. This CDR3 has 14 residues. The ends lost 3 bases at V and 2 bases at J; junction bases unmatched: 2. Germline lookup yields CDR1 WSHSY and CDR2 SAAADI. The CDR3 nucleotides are TGCGCCAGCAGTGATGACAGGGGAAACACTGAAGCTTTCTTT. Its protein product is CASSDDRGNTEAFF.

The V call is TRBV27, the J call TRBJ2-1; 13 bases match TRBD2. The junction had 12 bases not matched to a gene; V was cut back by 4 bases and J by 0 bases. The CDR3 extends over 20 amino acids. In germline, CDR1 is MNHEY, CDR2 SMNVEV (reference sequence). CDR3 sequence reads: CASSSLILAGGPDSYNEQFF. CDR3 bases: TGTGCCAGCAGTTCCCTGATACTAGCGGGAGGGCCGGACTCCTACAATGAGCAGTTCTTC.

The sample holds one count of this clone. The CDR3: CASSLAPGAGGINTEAFF. The CDR3 region has the DNA TGTGCCAGCAGCTTAGCGCCCGGGGCAGGGGGCATCAACACTGAAGCTTTCTTT. This rearrangement joins TRBV7-9 to TRBJ1-1; 8 bases align to TRBD1. V lost 0 bases and J lost 2; bases outside the gene matches: 11. Germline CDR1 is SEHNR and CDR2 is FQNEAQ (reference sequence). The CDR3 sequence is 18 residues long.

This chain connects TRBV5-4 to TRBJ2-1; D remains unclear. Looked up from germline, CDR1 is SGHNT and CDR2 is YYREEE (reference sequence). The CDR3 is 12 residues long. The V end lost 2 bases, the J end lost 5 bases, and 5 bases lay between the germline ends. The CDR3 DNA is TGTGCCAGCAGCTTTGGCCACAATGAGCAGTTCTTC. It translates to CASSFGHNEQFF.

CDR3 sequence reads: CASSIGTGTGYTF. CDR3 nucleotides: TGTGCCAGTAGTATAGGGACAGGGACCGGCTACACCTTC. The gene calls are TRBV19 and TRBJ1-2; 8 bases line up with TRBD1. V lost 1 base to trimming and J lost 8 bases; unmatched junction nucleotides: 3. Germline values: CDR1 LNHDA, CDR2 SQIVND (reference sequence). The CDR3 has 13 residues.

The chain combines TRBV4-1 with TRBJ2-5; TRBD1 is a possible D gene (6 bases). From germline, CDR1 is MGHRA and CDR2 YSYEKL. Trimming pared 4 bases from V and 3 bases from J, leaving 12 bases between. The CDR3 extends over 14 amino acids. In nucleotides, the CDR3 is TGCGCCAGCAGCCTGGGGGCTCGGGAAGAGACCCAGTACTTC. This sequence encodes CASSLGAREETQYF.

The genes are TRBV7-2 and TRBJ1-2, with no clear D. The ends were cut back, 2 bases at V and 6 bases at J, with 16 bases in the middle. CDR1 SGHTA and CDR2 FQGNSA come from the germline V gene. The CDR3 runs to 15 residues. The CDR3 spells CASSLIPRPIDGYTF. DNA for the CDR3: TGTGCCAGCAGCTTAATCCCAAGGCCGATAGATGGCTACACCTTC.

CDR3 sequence: CASSSPSGGGTEAFF. CDR3 in DNA: TGTGCCAGCAGTTCCCCTTCGGGGGGGGGCACTGAAGCTTTCTTT. The rearrangement links TRBV27 to TRBJ1-1; D might be TRBD1 (5 bases). The CDR3 totals 15 residues. The ends were cut back, 4 bases at V and 4 bases at J, with 16 bases in the middle. Germline V gene lookup returns CDR1 MNHEY and CDR2 SMNVEV (reference sequence).

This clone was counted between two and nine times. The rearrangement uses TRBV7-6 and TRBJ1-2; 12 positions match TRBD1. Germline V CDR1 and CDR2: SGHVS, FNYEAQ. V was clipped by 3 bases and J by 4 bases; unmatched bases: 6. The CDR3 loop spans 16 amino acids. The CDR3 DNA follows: TGTGCCAGCAGCTTTAGCGCGGGACAGGGGGCCTATGGCTACACCTTC. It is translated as CASSFSAGQGAYGYTF.

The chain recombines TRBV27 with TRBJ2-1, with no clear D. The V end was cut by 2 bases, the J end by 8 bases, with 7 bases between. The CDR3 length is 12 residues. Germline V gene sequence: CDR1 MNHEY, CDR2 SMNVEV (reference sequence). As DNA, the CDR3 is TGTGCCAGCAGTTTAAACAGCTATGAGCAGTTCTTC. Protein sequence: CASSLNSYEQFF.

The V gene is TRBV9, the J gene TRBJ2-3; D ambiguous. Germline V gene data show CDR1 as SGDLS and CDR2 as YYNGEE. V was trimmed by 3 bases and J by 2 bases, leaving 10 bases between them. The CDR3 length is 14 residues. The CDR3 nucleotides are TGTGCCAGCAGCGAGAGTAAGTCCACAGATACGCAGTATTTT. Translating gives CASSESKSTDTQYF.

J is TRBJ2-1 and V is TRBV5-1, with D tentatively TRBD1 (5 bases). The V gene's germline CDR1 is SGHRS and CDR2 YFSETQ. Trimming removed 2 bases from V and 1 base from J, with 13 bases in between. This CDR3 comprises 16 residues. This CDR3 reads CASSFFETASYNEQFF. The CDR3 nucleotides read TGCGCCAGCAGCTTTTTCGAGACAGCTTCCTACAATGAGCAGTTCTTC.